The following is a T cell receptor (beta chain) sequence with its context. Its target is not known. Every isolated RNA sample was fully reverse transcribed, so sequencing captured expressed TCRB transcripts. The protocol was immunoSEQ multiplex PCR, while the TCRdb copy is restricted to in-frame clones and leaves out a portion. The profile covers about 650,000 clones, with around 12% appearing a single time and approximately 0.11% taken by the ten largest. The data are from a study of beta chain features in type 1 diabetes. Per the germline V gene, CDR1 is SGHTA and CDR2 is FQGNSA. With 2 bases removed from V and 3 bases from J, the gap between germline ends came to 11 bases. The CDR3 loop spans 14 amino acids. Study findings and constraints: The study found moderately but significantly shorter TCRB CDR3s in all four CD4+ subsets of Type 1 diabetes patients.

This chain connects TRBV7-2 to TRBJ2-7; D may be TRBD1 (6 bases). Sequenced input: naive CD4+ T cells from blood. The receptor comes from a man aged 25-45 years with type 1 diabetes. The CDR3 loop is CASSLSRGLYEQYF. CDR3 in DNA: TGTGCCAGCAGCTTATCCAGGGGTCTCTACGAGCAGTACTTC.